The clone carrying this T cell receptor beta chain was picked up a small number of times. The data were obtained in a study of cytomegalovirus exposure and HLA in healthy donors. V shed 1 base and J shed 9 bases, with 10 bases lying between them. This CDR3 contains 14 residues. Germline V CDR1 and CDR2: PRHDT, FYEKMQ (reference sequence). The PCR employed 60 Vbeta primers together with 13 Jbeta primers. Here immunoSEQ multiplex PCR was the method, and the copy in TCRdb shows in-frame clones only, minus some. Of around 300,000 clones listed, under 80% are singletons. The sequenced sample consisted of PBMCs. The chain combines TRBV13 with TRBJ1-6; possible D gene TRBD1, 6 bases. The clonotype was recovered from a female donor in good health and CMV-seronegative. The CDR3 is CASSLEQGSSPLHF. The CDR3 nucleotides are TGTGCCAGCAGCTTAGAACAGGGAAGTTCACCCCTCCACTTT.